The text below deals with one T cell receptor beta chain. These data come from a study of blood T cell repertoires in COVID-19. The overall study: The United States, Italy and Spain supplied acute and convalescent COVID-19 samples. Sources were T cells, B-cell-depleted T cells, or PBMCs; the material itself was cDNA or gDNA.

The CDR3 spans 14 residues. In germline, CDR1 is LNHDA, CDR2 SQIVND (reference sequence). V was pared by 3 bases and J by 1 base, with 1 base of the junction left unmatched. Clones were read by immunoSEQ multiplex PCR, and TCRdb kept only the in-frame ones, dropping some. Altogether 100,000 to 150,000 clones are present, less than 90% being singletons, with the ten largest covering over 1.1%. Sequencing was carried out using peripheral blood. The chain recombines TRBV19 with TRBJ2-5; TRBD1 aligns across 8 bases. This receptor was taken from a man in his fifties or sixties with acute or convalescent COVID-19. CDR3 loop: CASSIGTGQETQYF. The DNA for the CDR3 is TGTGCCAGTAGTATCGGGACAGGCCAAGAGACCCAGTACTTC. Drawing the rest from reference TRBV19 and TRBJ2-5, the complete variable domain is DGGITQSPKYLFRKEGQNVTLSCEQNLNHDAMYWYRQDPGQGLRLIYYSQIVNDFQKGDIAEGYSVSREKKESFPLTVTSAQKNPTAFYLCASSIGTGQETQYFGPGTRLLVL.